The clone carrying this T cell receptor beta chain was picked up many times. Its cognate antigen is unknown. Hyperthyroidism counted as stable given no ophthalmopathy within 18 months of follow-up. The authors used Ficoll-Paque density gradient centrifugation to separate PBMCs. The input was about 10 ml of fresh peripheral blood. The data belong to a study of Graves' ophthalmopathy and Graves' hyperthyroidism. Overall study findings and caveats: Using 13 signatures, a model distinguished ophthalmopathy from stable hyperthyroidism, reaching around 86% sensitivity and 81.08% specificity.

The CDR3 has 15 residues. V was shortened by 2 bases and J by 0 bases, with 9 bases between the two germline ends. CDR1 is SGDLS and CDR2 is YYNGEE in the germline V gene. Transcripts of RNA were the source for amplifying TCR beta CDR3 regions. Amplification began with first-round RT-PCR using HTBI primers, then second-round multiplex PCR was performed. In TCRdb, the multiplex PCR reads were re-called with MiXCR into one record per CDR3 protein. The data show roughly 350,000 distinct CDR3 sequences, about 18% seen once. The rearrangement joins TRBV9 to TRBJ1-5, with D possibly TRBD1 on 6 matching bases. The sample was peripheral blood. This TCR was sampled from an adult woman with stable Graves' hyperthyroidism. DNA of the CDR3: TGTGCCAGCAGCGTCTCAGGGGATAGCAATCAGCCCCAGCATTTT. This translates into CASSVSGDSNQPQHF.